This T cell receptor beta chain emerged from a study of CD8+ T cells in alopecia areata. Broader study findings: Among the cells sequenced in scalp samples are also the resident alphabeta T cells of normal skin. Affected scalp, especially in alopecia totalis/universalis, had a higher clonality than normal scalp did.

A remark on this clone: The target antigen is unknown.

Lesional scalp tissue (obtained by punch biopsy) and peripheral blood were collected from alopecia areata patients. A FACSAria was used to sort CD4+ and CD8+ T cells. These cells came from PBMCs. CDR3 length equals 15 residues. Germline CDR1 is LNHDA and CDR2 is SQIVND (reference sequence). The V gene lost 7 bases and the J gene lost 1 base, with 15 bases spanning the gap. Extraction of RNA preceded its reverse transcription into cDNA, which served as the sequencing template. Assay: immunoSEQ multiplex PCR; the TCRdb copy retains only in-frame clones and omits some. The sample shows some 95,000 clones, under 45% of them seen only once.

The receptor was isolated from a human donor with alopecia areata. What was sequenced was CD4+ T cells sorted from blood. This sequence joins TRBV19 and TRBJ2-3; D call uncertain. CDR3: CASTRMATGTDTQYF. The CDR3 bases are TGTGCCAGTACCAGGATGGCCACTGGCACAGATACGCAGTATTTT.